The present T cell receptor (beta chain) was sequenced within a study of blood T cell repertoires in COVID-19. Turning to the study itself: Specimens from acute and convalescent COVID-19 originated in the United States, Italy and Spain.

Data came from immunoSEQ multiplex PCR; TCRdb stores just in-frame clones and leaves some out. The data show some 150,000 clones, with 83% seen just once and about 3.5% held by the top ten. The germline V and J ends were trimmed by 6 bases and 3 bases, with 11 bases remaining between them. CDR1 is MDHEN, CDR2 SYDVKM, per germline. There are 14 residues in the CDR3. The receptor was derived from a woman aged 50 to 60 in a cohort exposed to, infected with or recovered from COVID-19 (not recorded which). Sequencing used PBMCs or T cells enriched from blood (not recorded which). The V gene is TRBV28, the J gene TRBJ1-4, with no clear D. The chain's CDR3 is CASRPAGANEKLFF. DNA of the CDR3: TGTGCCAGCAGACCAGCGGGAGCTAATGAAAAACTGTTTTTT.